The 20 T cell receptor beta chains reported below all come from one sample, sequenced in a study of cytomegalovirus exposure and HLA in healthy donors. Both 60 Vbeta primers and 13 Jbeta primers went into the PCR. Using immunoSEQ multiplex PCR, the repertoire was profiled, and TCRdb retains in-frame clones only, with some absent. This table holds 150,000 to 200,000 clones, around 80% found once. Sequenced: PBMCs. All receptors derive from a woman under 40 in good health and CMV-seropositive.

The rearrangement uses TRBV2 and TRBJ2-7; unclear D gene. The V gene lost 0 bases and the J gene lost 7 bases, with 4 bases spanning the gap. The germline gives CDR1 SNHLY, CDR2 FYNNEI. The CDR3 spans 11 residues. In DNA, the CDR3 is TGTGCCAGCAGTGAAGCGAGGGAGCAGTACTTC. This sequence encodes CASSEAREQYF.

This clone was detected only once. The V gene is TRBV6-1, the J gene TRBJ2-5, with a possible D match to TRBD2 (5 bases). The germline CDR1 and CDR2 sequences are MNHNS and SASEGT. The CDR3 runs to 14 residues. V dropped 5 bases and J dropped 9 bases, with 19 bases sitting between them. The CDR3 loop reads CASSPEGTLYPQYF. Here the CDR3 DNA reads TGTGCCAGCAGTCCAGAGGGTACCCTTTACCCCCAGTACTTC.

The V and J genes are TRBV14 and TRBJ1-2, with D possibly matching TRBD1 (5 bases). The CDR3 consists of 19 residues. In germline, CDR1 is SGHDN, CDR2 FVKESK. Trimming shortened V by 3 bases and J by 8 bases, and 31 bases separated the two germline ends. CDR3 bases: TGTGCCAGCAGCCACCCCCCCGGCGGGGGTCTTACGCTTGAGGGGGGCTACACCTTC. Protein sequence: CASSHPPGGGLTLEGGYTF.

The chain joins TRBV27 to TRBJ2-1; 7 bases line up with TRBD1. V shed 6 bases and J 4 bases; nucleotides not matched to a gene: 9. This CDR3 is built from 15 residues. Germline CDR1 is MNHEY and CDR2 is SMNVEV (reference sequence). CDR3 sequence reads: CASSLDGTEYNEQFF. The CDR3 region has the DNA TGTGCCAGCAGCCTCGACGGGACAGAGTACAATGAGCAGTTCTTC.

This clone is a singleton in its sample. The rearrangement joins TRBV7-2 to TRBJ2-1; 8 positions match TRBD2. This CDR3 comprises 16 residues. The V and J ends lost 3 bases and 2 bases, in that order; junction bases with no gene match: 6. Germline CDR1 reads SGHTA; CDR2 reads FQGNSA. CDR3 sequence: CASSFPRGGTYNEQFF. The CDR3 nucleotides are TGTGCCAGCAGCTTCCCCCGGGGGGGAACCTACAATGAGCAGTTCTTC.

The genes are TRBV2 and TRBJ2-3; D unclear. Germline V gives CDR1 SNHLY, CDR2 FYNNEI. V lost 5 bases to trimming and J lost 1 base, with 7 bases between them. The CDR3 runs to 13 residues. The CDR3 DNA is TGTGCCAGCAGTTTCGTAGGCACAGATACGCAGTATTTT. Its translation is CASSFVGTDTQYF.

The chain couples TRBV28 to TRBJ2-2; D uncertain. This CDR3 is built from 12 residues. Trimming took 8 bases from V and 6 from J, leaving 10 bases between them. CDR1 MDHEN and CDR2 SYDVKM come from the germline V gene. DNA for the CDR3: TGTGCCAGCCGTTGGAGCGCCGGGGAGCTGTTTTTT. This encodes CASRWSAGELFF.

V usage is TRBV15 and J usage is TRBJ2-1; 8 nucleotides align to TRBD2. The CDR3 loop spans 15 amino acids. V shed 4 bases and J 0 bases; nucleotides not matched to a gene: 2. Germline values: CDR1 LNHNV, CDR2 YYDKDF (reference sequence). The CDR3 is CATSTLAGSYNEQFF. CDR3 DNA sequence: TGTGCCACCAGCACGCTAGCGGGCTCCTACAATGAGCAGTTCTTC. The whole variable domain, filled in from reference TRBV15 and TRBJ2-1, reads DAMVIQNPRYQVTQFGKPVTLSCSQTLNHNVMYWYQQKSSQAPKLLFHYYDKDFNNEADTPDNFQSRRPNTSFCFLDIRSPGLGDTAMYLCATSTLAGSYNEQFFGPGTRLTVL.

The rearrangement uses TRBV28 and TRBJ1-2, with TRBD1 matching 7 bases. V trimming: 9 bases; J trimming: 5 bases; junction bases outside the gene matches: 12. The germline CDR1 and CDR2 sequences are MDHEN and SYDVKM. The CDR3 extends over 14 amino acids. Here the CDR3 reads CASSEGGAGYGYTF. CDR3 nucleotides: TGTGCCAGTTCCGAAGGGGGCGCGGGGTATGGCTACACCTTC.

Note on this clone: Distinct nucleotide sequences in the sample also encode this CDR3. This chain joins TRBV5-1 and TRBJ2-5; D gene unclear. The germline gives CDR1 SGHRS, CDR2 YFSETQ. There are 12 residues in the CDR3. The V and J ends lost 2 bases and 2 bases respectively, with 4 bases between them. The CDR3 loop reads CASSLSQETQYF. DNA for the CDR3: TGCGCCAGCAGCTTATCACAAGAGACCCAGTACTTC.

The chain links TRBV2 to TRBJ1-4; D not certain. Trimming cost V 2 bases and J 2 bases, with 24 bases left between them. The CDR3 is 20 amino acids. CDR1 and CDR2 from the germline V gene are SNHLY and FYNNEI. CDR3 protein: CASSEFIEGGRTKTNEKLFF. DNA of the CDR3: TGTGCCAGCAGTGAATTTATTGAGGGTGGCAGGACGAAGACTAATGAAAAACTGTTTTTT.

V and J are TRBV27 and TRBJ1-5; no definite D call. CDR3 length: 14 residues. Germline CDR1 MNHEY, CDR2 SMNVEV (reference sequence). Trimming took 0 bases from V and 6 from J, leaving 9 bases between them. The CDR3 DNA follows: TGTGCCAGCAGTTTATCGCCGAGTGGTCAGCCCCAGCATTTT. This translates into CASSLSPSGQPQHF.

This clone has just a few counts. The chain joins TRBV10-1 to TRBJ2-3; 9 bases fit TRBD2. Looked up from germline, CDR1 is WNHNN and CDR2 is SYGVQD (reference sequence). Trimming removed 7 bases from V and 3 bases from J; junction bases left unmatched: 14. The CDR3 length is 17 residues. The CDR3 here is CASKPGSGSRETDTQYF. CDR3 sequence (DNA): TGCGCCAGCAAGCCGGGTAGCGGGAGTAGGGAAACAGATACGCAGTATTTT.

This clone was observed a few times. CDR3 in amino acids: CASSLSGQFYGYTF. DNA of the CDR3: TGTGCCAGCAGTTTAAGTGGCCAGTTCTATGGCTACACCTTC. This chain uses TRBV28 with TRBJ1-2; D ambiguous. Germline loops: CDR1 MDHEN, CDR2 SYDVKM. The CDR3 loop spans 14 amino acids. The V end lost 2 bases, the J end lost 4 bases, and 11 bases lay between the germline ends.

Details on this clone: The same CDR3 also results from other DNA sequences found in this sample. The CDR3 region is CASRRDRGETQYF. DNA of the CDR3: TGTGCCAGCAGGCGGGACAGGGGAGAGACCCAGTACTTC. The J gene is TRBJ2-5, the V gene TRBV6-5, with TRBD1 identical over 10 bases. V lost 6 bases, J lost 4 bases, and 2 bases stayed unmatched. Germline values: CDR1 MNHEY, CDR2 SVGAGI. The CDR3 runs to 13 residues.

In this sample, this clone turned up a few times. V usage is TRBV27 and J usage is TRBJ2-3, with D perhaps matching TRBD2 (5 bases). Trimming took 2 bases from V and 1 from J, leaving 7 bases between them. CDR1 is MNHEY, CDR2 SMNVEV, per germline (reference sequence). The CDR3 extends over 14 amino acids. CDR3 sequence: CASSLTRGTDTQYF. In DNA form, the CDR3 reads TGTGCCAGCAGTTTAACTAGGGGCACAGATACGCAGTATTTT.

This chain uses TRBV9 with TRBJ1-1; D is perhaps TRBD1 (6 bases). There are 15 residues in the CDR3. The germline CDR1 and CDR2 sequences are SGDLS and YYNGEE. The ends were cut back, 4 bases at V and 4 bases at J, with 17 bases in the middle. CDR3 region: CASSLNRELGTEAFF. Written as DNA, the CDR3 is TGTGCCAGCAGCCTCAACAGGGAGCTCGGCACTGAAGCTTTCTTT. The whole variable domain, filled in from reference TRBV9 and TRBJ1-1, reads DSGVTQTPKHLITATGQRVTLRCSPRSGDLSVYWYQQSLDQGLQFLIQYYNGEERAKGNILERFSAQQFPDLHSELNLSSLELGDSALYFCASSLNRELGTEAFFGQGTRLTVV.

V and J are TRBV7-9 and TRBJ2-7, with 8 bases matching TRBD1. Trimming cost V 5 bases and J 1 base; bases outside gene matches: 7. This CDR3 has 15 amino acids. In germline, CDR1 is SEHNR, CDR2 FQNEAQ (reference sequence). The CDR3, as DNA: TGTGCCAGCAGCGCCGACAGGGGAAGTTCCTACGAGCAGTACTTC. This sequence encodes CASSADRGSSYEQYF.

The chain combines TRBV14 with TRBJ1-1; TRBD1 agrees at 12 bases. This CDR3 is 14 amino acids long. Germline trimming cut 6 bases from V and 10 bases from J; bases unmatched to any gene: 9. Germline V gene lookup returns CDR1 SGHDN and CDR2 FVKESK. The CDR3 loop reads CASRPSGTGGRAFF. In nucleotides, the CDR3 is TGTGCCAGCAGACCCTCCGGGACAGGGGGCAGAGCTTTCTTT.

This clone was picked up a small number of times. This chain uses TRBV29-1 with TRBJ2-2; weak D call: TRBD1 (5 bases). Deletions cut 4 bases from V and 3 bases from J, with 12 bases between. Germline V lookup: CDR1 SQVTM, CDR2 ANQGSEA. The CDR3 has 14 residues. The CDR3 nucleotides are TGCAGCGTTGCCACCCAAGGGGACACCGGGGAGCTGTTTTTT. Translation: CSVATQGDTGELFF.